The TCR beta chain described here comes from a study of radiotherapy plus CTLA-4 blockade in lung cancer. For the study at large: Objective responses occurred in 15% to 20% of patients; over 30% had disease control.

Germline V gene data show CDR1 as SGHRS and CDR2 as YFSETQ. V shed 4 bases, J shed 5 bases, and the junction held 6 bases outside the gene matches. The CDR3 has 15 amino acids. Assay: immunoSEQ multiplex PCR; the TCRdb copy retains only in-frame clones and omits some. The sample comprises approximately 77,000 clones, roughly 80% of which are singletons, and 0.65% to 0.85% rests with the top ten. Here the sequenced sample was peripheral blood, taken from a patient treated with radiotherapy plus ipilimumab. The clonotype originates from a human donor with non-small cell lung cancer who had stable disease on radiotherapy plus ipilimumab. This rearrangement joins TRBV5-1 to TRBJ1-1; TRBD1 matches 12 bases. The chain's CDR3 is CASSAGQGAATEAFF. CDR3 in DNA: TGCGCCAGCAGCGCGGGACAGGGGGCCGCTACTGAAGCTTTCTTT.